This T cell receptor (beta chain) was sequenced in a study of neurological immune-mediated disorders. TCRdb re-called the 5' RACE reads through MiXCR, storing one row per CDR3 protein. The sample has over 50,000 distinct CDR3 sequences, around 3.3% seen once. Germline values: CDR1 MNHEY, CDR2 SVGAGI. The V gene lost 7 bases and the J gene lost 9 bases, with 13 bases spanning the gap. This CDR3 comprises 12 residues. The TCR sequence derives from a man aged 35-49 years with multiple sclerosis. The specimen sequenced was PBMCs. The rearrangement uses TRBV6-5 and TRBJ2-1, with D possibly being TRBD2 (5 bases). DNA of the CDR3: TGTGCCAGCAACGTTCAGGCGGGTGAGCAGTTCTTC. Amino acids: CASNVQAGEQFF.